This T cell receptor (beta chain) was profiled in a study of CXCR3-negative and CXCR3-positive naive CD8 T cells. About the study: Roughly 1.5 +/- 0.3 million TRB reads came from each library, giving about 140 million in total. Broader study findings: Cryopreservation partially decreased CXCR3 expression, and most assays used fresh PBMCs. Comparison of naive cells showed more hydrophobic TRB CDR3s in CXCR3-positive than in CXCR3-negative naive cells.

TRB cDNA libraries were made by UMI-labeled 5' RACE. After re-calling the 5' RACE reads, TCRdb lists one entry per CDR3 protein, DNA absent. The listing records approximately 83,000 distinct CDR3 sequences. Germline V gene sequence: CDR1 SQVTM, CDR2 ANQGSEA. CDR3 length: 11 residues. Remarks on this clonotype: What it binds is not known.

Source material: naive CXCR3- CD8+ T cells from blood. Subset indicated: CD45RO-CCR7+CD27+CD95- naive CD8+ T cells lacking CXCR3 (TNR3-). The chain couples TRBV29-1 to TRBJ2-5; without DNA, the TCRdb call of TRBD1 cannot be checked. The sequence derives from a human donor in good health. Some clones in this sample may be carry-over from other donors' samples. The CDR3 reads CSGGIQETQYF.